The following is a T cell receptor (beta chain) sequence with its context. Its binding antigen is unknown. It has no much larger one-base neighbor in the sample; base qualities were not kept. This specimen comes from a study of blood T cells in healthy people across ages (dated by TCRdb to the mid-2010s). Background on the whole study: In model experiments, template switching captured about one uniquely barcoded TCR beta cDNA molecule for every two T cells. To track age-related changes in TCR beta repertoire diversity, the study relied on deep sequencing normalized with unique cDNA molecular identifiers. Four age groups were formed from the donors: young (average roughly 15 years), middle-aged (more than 35), aged (about 62) and long-lived (around 82). To avoid experimental bias, donors of different ages were randomly spread across the sequencing lanes. Two additional independent replicas of 1 million unique cDNA reads from the same blood draw were analyzed for two donors (one aged 18 to 29 and one aged 80 or older).

Findings and caveats that apply to the study as a whole: Conclusive comparison of naive and antigen-experienced compartments was prevented by the profiling of bulk unsorted PBMCs. The long-lived group showed more naive CD4+ T cells, fewer expanded clones and increased TCR diversity than the aged group, suggesting age selection. Estimates of total diversity from one million sequenced T cells were regarded as lower bounds and underestimates. Observed TCR beta diversity correlated strongly with the percentage of naive T cells measured by flow cytometry. As age increased, observed TCR beta diversity per million T cells dropped in a roughly linear way, and a significant reduction was already evident by age about 36. Donor CMV infection status was unknown, potentially confounding age-related changes in expanded clonotypes.

Donors were 39 systemically healthy Caucasian individuals from Russia aged 6 to 90 years. Ten milliliters of peripheral blood were drawn from each donor into EDTA-treated Vacutainer tubes. Ficoll-Paque density-gradient centrifugation was used to isolate PBMCs, with at least 6.5 million obtained per sample. Trizol reagent was used to extract total RNA from PBMCs, with at least 5 micrograms per sample. The percentages of naive CD45RAhigh/CD27high T cells were determined by flow cytometry on a PBMC aliquot from every donor. Preparation of the library involved 5' RACE. Sequenced on an Illumina HiSeq 2500. A second about 7 to 11 cycle PCR used a sample-barcoded 5' primer and a J-beta primer mix. Each TCR beta cDNA molecule received a unique molecular identifier from a template-switch 5' adaptor carrying 12 random nucleotides. At least 2.5 million CDR3-containing paired-end reads were obtained from each sample. First-strand cDNA synthesis was performed from all RNA using the Mint cDNA synthesis kit, with priming by a TRBC-specific oligonucleotide. All cDNA was treated with uracil-DNA glycosylase and then went through a first 18-cycle PCR with the universal primers M1SS and BC2_uni_R. Per the source publication's procedure: Normalization of each sample was performed by random selection of 1 million high-quality reads, each carrying a distinct molecular identifier. Instead of being binned into consensus sequences, reads that shared molecular identifiers were thrown out. MiTCR, set to a Q25 quality threshold and the strictest error-elimination algorithm, was used for CDR3 identification, clonotype clustering and error correction. Lower-bound total TCR beta diversity was estimated with a nonparametric unseen species model using Euler transformation. TCRdb trimmed the raw reads at Q25, called clones with MiXCR and kept productive beta chains. For every CDR3 protein sequence, its rows merge into one entry that carries the most common genes and DNA. Clone size and V and J calls follow TCRdb, not the original study. Across this sample there are 1.5 million to 2 million distinct CDR3 sequences, with 28% seen only once. The biggest ten clones account for roughly 8% of the sample.

The germline V gene supplies CDR1 MDHEN and CDR2 SYDVKM. From cysteine to phenylalanine, the CDR3 is 17 amino acids long. Left in the record is the CDR3 DNA by itself, 51 bases read in frame from the first base. Trimming takes 5 bases off V and 4 bases off J; junction bases not matched to a gene: 11. The sequence was obtained from a woman under 40 in good health. In this chain, TRBV28 is recombined with TRBJ2-2; the central 9 bases match TRBD2. The sequenced sample was blood. The DNA reads TGTGCCAGCAGTACTCGGGGGCTAGCGGGATTCACCGGGGAGCTGTTTTTT. Its coded protein is CASSTRGLAGFTGELFF.